This TCR beta chain was sequenced during a study of blood T cells in healthy people across ages. Overall study findings and caveats: Comparison with aged donors showed that long-lived donors had more naive CD4+ cells and higher diversity.

This clonotype appeared once. Its antigen is still unknown. This CDR3 has 15 amino acids. Germline V lookup: CDR1 SGHTA, CDR2 FQGNSA. A second about 7 to 12 cycle PCR used barcoded and J-beta primers. Each CDR3 protein is one row after TCRdb ran MiXCR on the 5' RACE reads. Among around 1,000,000 distinct CDR3 sequences listed, 20% to 25% were seen once. This same sample was also taken into another study, of T cells of mothers and their children. That study adds: Microchimeric T cell clones that persisted were not detected.

The genes are TRBV7-2 and TRBJ2-5, with 7 bases matching TRBD2. The J call may be incorrect, as the DNA end agrees better with TRBJ2-1. The sample was blood. This sequence was found in a girl aged 2-10 years in good health. The CDR3, as DNA: TGTGCCAGCAGCCAAACCAGGACTAGTCCCAATGAGCAGTTCTTC. It translates to CASSQTRTSPNEQFF.